This TCR beta chain was recovered during a study of vaccination and CD4 T cells after COVID-19. Background on the study: Recovered patients in the cohort numbered six men and four women, two of them Hispanic. The authors exposed cells to overlapping spike peptides derived from SARS-CoV-2, HCoV-NL63, HCoV-OC43 and HCoV-229E.

The assay that was used to sequence DNA from cultured CD4+ T cells was the Oncomine TCR Beta short-read assay. MiXCR, run by TCRdb on the PCR reads, gives a single entry per CDR3 protein. The sample consists of roughly 20,000 distinct CDR3 sequences, around 46% of them appearing once. The table lists this clonotype with a few counts. Its specificity is not known. As to treatment: roughly 11-day PBMC culture with coronavirus spike peptide pools or control peptides (ViraFEST assay). The CDR3 is 11 amino acids. Germline loops: CDR1 MNHEY, CDR2 SVGEGT. V was pared by 6 bases and J by 6 bases, with 8 bases between.

The clonotype was recovered from a human donor who had recovered from COVID-19. This specimen consisted of CD4+ T cells from blood, cultured in vitro, obtained after SARS-CoV-2 vaccination. The chain has TRBV6-2 or TRBV6-3 and TRBJ1-1, with a possible D match to TRBD1 (5 bases). The CDR3 here is CASSGGAEAFF. The CDR3, as DNA: TGTGCCAGCAGCGGGGGAGCTGAAGCTTTCTTT.